This is a list of T cell receptor beta chains from one sample in a study of regulatory T cells in long-lasting Graves disease. TCRdb reprocessed the multiplex PCR reads with MiXCR, giving one entry per CDR3 protein. Here the sample spans under 800,000 distinct CDR3 sequences, around 15% being singletons. This sample also belongs to another study, concerning T cells in Graves' hyperthyroidism and ophthalmopathy.

Sequencing used peripheral blood mononuclear cells (PBMCs), obtained at new diagnosis, from a patient treated with antithyroid drugs. Source of these receptors: a woman in her twenties or thirties with Graves disease. CDR3s leave out the opening cysteine and the closing phenylalanine or tryptophan.

length: 12
V: TRBV19
CDR3: ASSILGTDQPQH

length: 15
V: TRBV11-3
CDR3: ASSAGLAGSSYNEQF

length: 12
V: TRBV7-9
CDR3: ASSSIDRTYEQY

length: 13
V: TRBV27
CDR3: ASSTPSGGANVLT

length: 12
V: TRBV7-8
CDR3: ASSPRDSRSPQH

length: 13
V: TRBV28
CDR3: ASRTPGLASDEQY

length: 13
V: TRBV28
CDR3: ASSPPLAANYEQY

length: 10
V: TRBV20-1
CDR3: SARDQWGGYT

length: 10
V: TRBV19
CDR3: AIKGQLYGYT

length: 13
V: TRBV18
CDR3: ASSSDYRSTDTQY

length: 11
V: TRBV30
CDR3: AWSVQTNYGYT

length: 13
V: TRBV7-2
CDR3: ASSKAVSSTDTQY

length: 12
V: TRBV6-5
CDR3: ASSYVRNGGGYT

length: 12
V: TRBV7-6
CDR3: ASSLKGARNTIY